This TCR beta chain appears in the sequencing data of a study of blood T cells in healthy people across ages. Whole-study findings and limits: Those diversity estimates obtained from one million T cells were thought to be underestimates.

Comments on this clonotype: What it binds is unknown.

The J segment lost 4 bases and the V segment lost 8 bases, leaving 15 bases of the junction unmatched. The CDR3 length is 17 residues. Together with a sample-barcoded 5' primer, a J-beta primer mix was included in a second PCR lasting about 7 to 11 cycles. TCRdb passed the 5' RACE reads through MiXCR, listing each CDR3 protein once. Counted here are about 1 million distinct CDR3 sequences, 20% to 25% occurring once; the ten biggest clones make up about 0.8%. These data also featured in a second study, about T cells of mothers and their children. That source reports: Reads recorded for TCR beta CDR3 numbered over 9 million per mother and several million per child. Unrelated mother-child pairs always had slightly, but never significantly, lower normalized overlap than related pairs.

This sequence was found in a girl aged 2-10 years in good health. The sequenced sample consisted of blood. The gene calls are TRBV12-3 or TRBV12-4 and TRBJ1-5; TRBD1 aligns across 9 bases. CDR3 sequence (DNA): TGTGCCAGCCCCTTTGGGGGGGACAGGGTGAGGAATCAGCCCCAGCATTTT. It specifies CASPFGGDRVRNQPQHF.